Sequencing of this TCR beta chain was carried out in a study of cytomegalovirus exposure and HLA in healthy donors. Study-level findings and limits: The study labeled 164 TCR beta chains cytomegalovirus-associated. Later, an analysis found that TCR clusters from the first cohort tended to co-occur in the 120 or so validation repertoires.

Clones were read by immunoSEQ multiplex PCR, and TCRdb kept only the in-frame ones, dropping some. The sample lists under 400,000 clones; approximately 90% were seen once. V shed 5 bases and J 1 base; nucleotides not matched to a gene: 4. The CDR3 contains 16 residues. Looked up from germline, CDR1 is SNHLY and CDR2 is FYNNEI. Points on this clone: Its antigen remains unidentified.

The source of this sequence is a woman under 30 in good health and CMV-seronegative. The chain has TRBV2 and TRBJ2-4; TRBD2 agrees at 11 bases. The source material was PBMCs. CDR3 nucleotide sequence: TGTGCCAGCAGTTATAGCGGGGGGGCGGCCAAAAACATTCAGTACTTC. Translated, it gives CASSYSGGAAKNIQYF.